These T cell receptor beta chains were read from a single sample in a study of cytomegalovirus exposure and HLA in healthy donors. The protocol was immunoSEQ multiplex PCR, while the TCRdb copy is restricted to in-frame clones and leaves out a portion. This table has 140,000 to 150,000 clones, roughly 80% appearing once. The sample was PBMCs. These receptors were obtained from a woman aged 40-49 years in good health and CMV-seropositive. CDR3s include the opening cysteine and the closing phenylalanine or tryptophan. Fields, in order: D gene, clone size, J gene, V gene, CDR3 length, CDR3 DNA, CDR3 protein. D genes are given only for firm matches. Clone size, where shown, is once, few, many, or a class for clones that have expanded.

d_call: TRBD1
clone_size: .
j_call: TRBJ1-3
v_call: TRBV10-3
cdr3_length: 16
cdr3_nt: TGTGCCATCAGTTTAGAACCGGGACAGGGTGGAAACACCATATATTTT
cdr3_aa: CAISLEPGQGGNTIYF

d_call: .
clone_size: .
j_call: TRBJ2-2
v_call: TRBV11-2
cdr3_length: 16
cdr3_nt: TGTGCCAGCAGCTTATGGGGGGACGCGAACACCGGGGAGCTGTTTTTT
cdr3_aa: CASSLWGDANTGELFF

d_call: .
clone_size: few
j_call: TRBJ2-2
v_call: TRBV9
cdr3_length: 13
cdr3_nt: TGTGCCAGCAGCGCACTCCCCGGTGGGGAGCTGTTTTTT
cdr3_aa: CASSALPGGELFF

d_call: TRBD2
clone_size: .
j_call: TRBJ2-7
v_call: TRBV15
cdr3_length: 19
cdr3_nt: TGTGCCACCAGCAGAGATAGGCTGGGAAGCGGGGGCCCCTCCTACGAGCAGTACTTC
cdr3_aa: CATSRDRLGSGGPSYEQYF

d_call: .
clone_size: .
j_call: TRBJ1-6
v_call: TRBV28
cdr3_length: 14
cdr3_nt: TGTGCCAGCAGTTTACAACAGACCTATTCACCCCTCCACTTT
cdr3_aa: CASSLQQTYSPLHF

d_call: .
clone_size: .
j_call: TRBJ2-5
v_call: TRBV28
cdr3_length: 16
cdr3_nt: TGTGCCAGCAGTTCCCGACAGAGACTTTGGGGAGAGACCCAGTACTTC
cdr3_aa: CASSSRQRLWGETQYF

d_call: .
clone_size: few
j_call: TRBJ1-1
v_call: TRBV6-5
cdr3_length: 14
cdr3_nt: TGTGCCAGCAGTTACTCTCGACAGAACACTGAAGCTTTCTTT
cdr3_aa: CASSYSRQNTEAFF

d_call: TRBD1
clone_size: .
j_call: TRBJ1-4
v_call: TRBV2
cdr3_length: 14
cdr3_nt: TGTGCCAGCACCGAGACAGGGCTAAATGAAAAACTGTTTTTT
cdr3_aa: CASTETGLNEKLFF

d_call: .
clone_size: .
j_call: TRBJ2-2
v_call: TRBV5-6
cdr3_length: 15
cdr3_nt: TGTGCCAGCAGCTTGATGGGACATTTGGCCGGGGAGCTGTTTTTT
cdr3_aa: CASSLMGHLAGELFF

d_call: TRBD1
clone_size: .
j_call: TRBJ2-7
v_call: TRBV6-6
cdr3_length: 15
cdr3_nt: TGTGCCAGCAGTTACGGACAGGGGGCTACCTACGAGCAGTACTTC
cdr3_aa: CASSYGQGATYEQYF

d_call: .
clone_size: few
j_call: TRBJ2-7
v_call: TRBV2
cdr3_length: 14
cdr3_nt: TGTGCCAGCAGGGTTTCGACGGGAGTCTACGAGCAGTACTTC
cdr3_aa: CASRVSTGVYEQYF

d_call: TRBD2
clone_size: .
j_call: TRBJ2-1
v_call: TRBV5-1
cdr3_length: 16
cdr3_nt: TGCGCCAGCAGCTTTAGAGGCGGGGGGGCCCTCAATGAGCAGTTCTTC
cdr3_aa: CASSFRGGGALNEQFF

d_call: TRBD2
clone_size: .
j_call: TRBJ2-7
v_call: TRBV5-1
cdr3_length: 19
cdr3_nt: TGCGCCAGCAGCTTTGTGACTAGCGGACACCAAAAACCCCACTACGAGCAGTACTTC
cdr3_aa: CASSFVTSGHQKPHYEQYF

d_call: .
clone_size: .
j_call: TRBJ2-1
v_call: TRBV7-5
cdr3_length: 16
cdr3_nt: TGTGTCAGAAGCGGACTAGCGGGTGTGTCCTACAATGAGCAGTTCTTC
cdr3_aa: CVRSGLAGVSYNEQFF

d_call: .
clone_size: .
j_call: TRBJ2-3
v_call: TRBV9
cdr3_length: 14
cdr3_nt: TGTGCCAGCAGCGTAGGGGTAGCCACAGATACGCAGTATTTT
cdr3_aa: CASSVGVATDTQYF

d_call: .
clone_size: .
j_call: TRBJ1-5
v_call: TRBV28
cdr3_length: 15
cdr3_nt: TGTGCCAGCAGTCCGGGCGGGGGAAGGGGGCAGCCCCAGCATTTT
cdr3_aa: CASSPGGGRGQPQHF

d_call: TRBD1
clone_size: few
j_call: TRBJ1-2
v_call: TRBV6-1
cdr3_length: 14
cdr3_nt: TGTGCCAGCAGTGTGGACAGGGGGGGAGATGGCTACACCTTC
cdr3_aa: CASSVDRGGDGYTF

d_call: TRBD1
clone_size: once
j_call: TRBJ2-7
v_call: TRBV15
cdr3_length: 17
cdr3_nt: TGTGCCACCAGCAGACCTCCCCCCGGACAGGGAATCTACGAGCAGTACTTC
cdr3_aa: CATSRPPPGQGIYEQYF

d_call: TRBD2
clone_size: .
j_call: TRBJ2-7
v_call: TRBV30
cdr3_length: 14
cdr3_nt: TGTGCCTGGAGACTAGCGGGGGGAACGGGCGAGCAGTACTTC
cdr3_aa: CAWRLAGGTGEQYF

d_call: TRBD1
clone_size: .
j_call: TRBJ2-2
v_call: TRBV28
cdr3_length: 15
cdr3_nt: TGTGCCAGCAGTGTAAGGACAGGAAACACCGGGGAGCTGTTTTTT
cdr3_aa: CASSVRTGNTGELFF

d_call: .
clone_size: few
j_call: TRBJ1-5
v_call: TRBV9
cdr3_length: 14
cdr3_nt: TGTGCCAGCAGCGTAGGACTGGGCAATCAGCCCCAGCATTTT
cdr3_aa: CASSVGLGNQPQHF

d_call: TRBD2
clone_size: .
j_call: TRBJ2-5
v_call: TRBV2
cdr3_length: 11
cdr3_nt: TGTGCCAGCAGCGGGGGGAGGGAGCAGTACTTC
cdr3_aa: CASSGGREQYF

d_call: TRBD1
clone_size: .
j_call: TRBJ1-1
v_call: TRBV7-2
cdr3_length: 14
cdr3_nt: TGTGCCAGCAGCCTGTGGACAGGCCACACTGAAGCTTTCTTT
cdr3_aa: CASSLWTGHTEAFF

d_call: .
clone_size: .
j_call: TRBJ2-5
v_call: TRBV5-1
cdr3_length: 15
cdr3_nt: TGCGCCAGCAGCTTGGCTCCAGGGATGCAAGAGACCCAGTACTTC
cdr3_aa: CASSLAPGMQETQYF

d_call: .
clone_size: .
j_call: TRBJ1-5
v_call: TRBV7-9
cdr3_length: 13
cdr3_nt: TGTGCCAGCAGCTTACAGACAAATCAGCCCCAGCATTTT
cdr3_aa: CASSLQTNQPQHF

d_call: TRBD2
clone_size: .
j_call: TRBJ2-1
v_call: TRBV5-1
cdr3_length: 15
cdr3_nt: TGCGCCAGCAAGGAGGCGGGGGGGCTTGCGAATGAGCAGTTCTTC
cdr3_aa: CASKEAGGLANEQFF

d_call: TRBD1
clone_size: few
j_call: TRBJ1-1
v_call: TRBV6-1
cdr3_length: 14
cdr3_nt: TGTGCCAGCAGAACCGGGACAGCCAACACTGAAGCTTTCTTT
cdr3_aa: CASRTGTANTEAFF

d_call: TRBD2
clone_size: .
j_call: TRBJ2-7
v_call: TRBV5-1
cdr3_length: 17
cdr3_nt: TGCGCCAGCAGCTTAAGAACTAGCGGGGGCTCTAACTACGAGCAGTACTTC
cdr3_aa: CASSLRTSGGSNYEQYF

d_call: .
clone_size: .
j_call: TRBJ2-5
v_call: TRBV19
cdr3_length: 13
cdr3_nt: TGTGCCAGTAGTAATAGCGGTGTAGAGACCCAGTACTTC
cdr3_aa: CASSNSGVETQYF

d_call: TRBD1
clone_size: .
j_call: TRBJ2-1
v_call: TRBV30
cdr3_length: 15
cdr3_nt: TGTGCCTGGAATGGACAGGGTCTTTCCTACAATGAGCAGTTCTTC
cdr3_aa: CAWNGQGLSYNEQFF

d_call: .
clone_size: .
j_call: TRBJ1-2
v_call: TRBV21-1
cdr3_length: 14
cdr3_nt: TGTGCCAGCAGCAGAAATCAGGGGAGCTATGGCTACACCTTC
cdr3_aa: CASSRNQGSYGYTF

d_call: .
clone_size: .
j_call: TRBJ1-1
v_call: TRBV6-6
cdr3_length: 15
cdr3_nt: TGTGCCAGCAGTTACGCCGGAGGGGTAAACACTGAAGCTTTCTTT
cdr3_aa: CASSYAGGVNTEAFF

d_call: TRBD2
clone_size: .
j_call: TRBJ2-6
v_call: TRBV6-5
cdr3_length: 15
cdr3_nt: TGTGCCAGCAGTCCCGGGGGGAATGGGGCCAACGTCCTGACTTTC
cdr3_aa: CASSPGGNGANVLTF

d_call: .
clone_size: .
j_call: TRBJ2-3
v_call: TRBV11-2
cdr3_length: 16
cdr3_nt: TGTGCCAGCAGCTTAGCCGGGACATATTCCACAGATACGCAGTATTTT
cdr3_aa: CASSLAGTYSTDTQYF

d_call: TRBD2
clone_size: .
j_call: TRBJ2-3
v_call: TRBV28
cdr3_length: 18
cdr3_nt: TGTGCCAGCAGTAGCGCGCGCACTAGCGGGGGGCGCACAGATACGCAGTATTTT
cdr3_aa: CASSSARTSGGRTDTQYF

d_call: TRBD1
clone_size: .
j_call: TRBJ1-2
v_call: TRBV6-1
cdr3_length: 14
cdr3_nt: TGTGCCAGCAGCCAAGGGGGCGCCGGCTATGGCTACACCTTC
cdr3_aa: CASSQGGAGYGYTF

d_call: TRBD2
clone_size: once
j_call: TRBJ2-6
v_call: TRBV7-9
cdr3_length: 18
cdr3_nt: TGTGCCAGCAGCTTAGCTAGCGGGGGGAGAGGTGGGGCCAACGTCCTGACTTTC
cdr3_aa: CASSLASGGRGGANVLTF

d_call: TRBD1
clone_size: .
j_call: TRBJ1-5
v_call: TRBV27
cdr3_length: 16
cdr3_nt: TGTGCCAGCAGTTTAAAGGGGGCTTTTGTCAATCAGCCCCAGCATTTT
cdr3_aa: CASSLKGAFVNQPQHF

d_call: .
clone_size: .
j_call: TRBJ2-5
v_call: TRBV11-2
cdr3_length: 15
cdr3_nt: TGTGCCAGCAGCAGGGAGTGGGGATTACAAGAGACCCAGTACTTC
cdr3_aa: CASSREWGLQETQYF

d_call: TRBD2
clone_size: .
j_call: TRBJ2-5
v_call: TRBV30
cdr3_length: 16
cdr3_nt: TGTGCCTGGAGTCCCTGGGGGGGTAGCGGGGGAGAGACCCAGTACTTC
cdr3_aa: CAWSPWGGSGGETQYF

d_call: TRBD2
clone_size: .
j_call: TRBJ2-1
v_call: TRBV5-4
cdr3_length: 15
cdr3_nt: TGTGCCAGCAGCCTAACTAGCGGGGGGGCAAATGAGCAGTTCTTC
cdr3_aa: CASSLTSGGANEQFF

d_call: .
clone_size: .
j_call: TRBJ2-7
v_call: TRBV7-2
cdr3_length: 13
cdr3_nt: TGTGCCAGCAGCATTCTGCGGGGAGCCGAGCAGTACTTC
cdr3_aa: CASSILRGAEQYF